The 22 T cell receptor beta chains given below trace back to one sample, sequenced in a study of blood T cells in healthy people across ages. Sample-barcoded 5' priming and a J-beta primer mix drove a second PCR of about 7 to 12 cycles. MiXCR, applied by TCRdb to the 5' RACE reads, yields one record per CDR3 protein. Of about 800,000 distinct CDR3 sequences listed, roughly 25% are singletons. This sample was also put to use in a study of T cells of mothers and their children.

Source material: blood. The receptors come from a boy aged 5-17 years in good health.

The rearrangement uses TRBV4-3 and TRBJ2-2, with D maybe TRBD2 (5 bases). The V gene's germline CDR1 is LGHNA and CDR2 YSLEER. There are 13 residues in the CDR3. Trimming pared 4 bases from V and 8 bases from J, leaving 11 bases between. The CDR3 DNA reads as TGCGCCAGCAGCCTCGTAGGAGGAGGGGAGCTGTTTTTT. It codes for CASSLVGGGELFF.

This clonotype was found a few times. CDR3 sequence: CATSRDQGMGNGGAFF. The DNA for the CDR3 is TGTGCCACCAGCAGAGATCAGGGCATGGGCAATGGCGGCGCTTTCTTT. The V gene is TRBV15, the J gene TRBJ1-1; D is perhaps TRBD1 (5 bases). The CDR3 extends over 16 amino acids. Trimming stripped 0 bases from V and 11 bases from J, with 22 bases between. Germline lookup yields CDR1 LNHNV and CDR2 YYDKDF (reference sequence).

This clonotype was recorded a few times. The V gene is TRBV20-1, the J gene TRBJ2-7; 9 positions match TRBD2. The CDR3 is 14 residues long. Per germline, CDR1 DFQATT and CDR2 SNEGSKA (reference sequence). V trimming: 3 bases; J trimming: 4 bases; junction bases outside the gene matches: 7. The CDR3 region is CSARKTSGPYEQYF. CDR3 DNA sequence: TGCAGTGCTAGGAAGACTAGCGGCCCATACGAGCAGTACTTC.

The V gene is TRBV27, the J gene TRBJ2-2; D is ambiguous. The V and J ends lost 4 bases and 7 bases respectively, with 13 bases between them. The germline gives CDR1 MNHEY, CDR2 SMNVEV (reference sequence). The CDR3 is 14 residues long. CDR3 nucleotide sequence: TGTGCCAGCAGTTACGGGTATGGTGGCGGGGAGCTGTTTTTT. Protein sequence: CASSYGYGGGELFF.

This clonotype was seen only a few times. The chain links TRBV20-1 to TRBJ2-7, with 7 bases lining up with TRBD2. J gave up 5 bases and V 3 bases, and 10 bases lay outside the gene matches. The CDR3 consists of 14 residues. From germline, CDR1 is DFQATT and CDR2 SNEGSKA (reference sequence). CDR3: CSASTRVGGDEQYF. CDR3 bases: TGCAGTGCTAGCACCAGGGTGGGAGGGGACGAGCAGTACTTC.

This chain joins TRBV7-3 and TRBJ2-1, with 8 positions matching TRBD2. Unmatched junction bases numbered 10, after V lost 8 bases and J lost 7 bases. Looked up from germline, CDR1 is SGHTA and CDR2 is FQGTGA. This CDR3 is built from 14 residues. The CDR3 loop is CASGTPGGRNEQFF. The CDR3 region has the DNA TGTGCCAGCGGAACTCCGGGAGGGCGTAATGAGCAGTTCTTC. The full variable domain, rest sourced from reference TRBV7-3 and TRBJ2-1, is GAGVSQTPSNKVTEKGKYVELRCDPISGHTALYWYRQSLGQGPEFLIYFQGTGAADDSGLPNDRFFAVRPEGSVSTLKIQRTERGDSAVYLCASGTPGGRNEQFFGPGTRLTVL.

The genes are TRBV7-2 and TRBJ1-2, with D unclear. CDR1 and CDR2 (germline): SGHTA, FQGNSA. CDR3 size: 12 residues. V was trimmed by 3 bases and J by 5 bases, leaving 7 bases between them. CDR3 DNA sequence: TGTGCCAGCAGCTTTCAACAGTATGGCTACACCTTC. It translates to CASSFQQYGYTF. The variable domain in full, completed from reference TRBV7-2 and TRBJ1-2, reads GAGVSQSPSNKVTEKGKDVELRCDPISGHTALYWYRQSLGQGLEFLIYFQGNSAPDKSGLPSDRFSAERTGGSVSTLTIQRTQQEDSAVYLCASSFQQYGYTFGSGTRLTVV.

The V and J genes are TRBV20-1 and TRBJ1-4; D gene ambiguous. CDR1 and CDR2 from the germline V gene are DFQATT and SNEGSKA (reference sequence). This CDR3 has 16 residues. Trimming cost V 1 base and J 0 bases, with 12 bases left between them. The CDR3 sequence is CSARGRQAATNEKLFF. CDR3 DNA: TGCAGTGCTAGAGGACGCCAGGCAGCAACTAATGAAAAACTGTTTTTT.

In its sample, this clonotype was seen a few times. V is TRBV5-6 and J is TRBJ1-2, with unresolved D. Germline values: CDR1 SGHDT, CDR2 YYEEEE. This CDR3 has 13 residues. The V end lost 0 bases, the J end lost 4 bases, and 7 bases lay between the germline ends. The CDR3 sequence is CASSLGGFYGYTF. The CDR3 bases are TGTGCCAGCAGCTTGGGGGGATTCTATGGCTACACCTTC.

This clonotype was recorded a few times. J is TRBJ1-4 and V is TRBV25-1; no clear D gene. Germline-derived CDR1 and CDR2 are MGHDK and SYGVNS. Trimming removed 3 bases at V and 1 base at J, with 9 bases between. This CDR3 is built from 15 residues. CDR3: CASSDRGLTNEKLFF. The CDR3 DNA follows: TGTGCCAGCAGTGATCGGGGTCTAACTAATGAAAAACTGTTTTTT.

This clonotype was counted a few times. The chain uses TRBV5-1 and TRBJ1-6; TRBD1 agrees at 8 bases. Germline values: CDR1 SGHRS, CDR2 YFSETQ. This CDR3 is built from 15 residues. The trim removed 4 bases at V and 5 bases at J, leaving 5 bases unmatched. CDR3 amino acids: CASSGGTGNNSPLHF. The CDR3 DNA reads TGCGCCAGCAGCGGAGGGACAGGAAATAATTCACCCCTCCACTTT.

The chain is built from TRBV7-8 and TRBJ2-3, with 8 nucleotides matching TRBD2. This CDR3 contains 16 residues. Germline CDR1 reads SGHVS; CDR2 reads FQNEAQ. V lost 4 bases and J lost 0; bases outside the gene matches: 6. The CDR3 sequence: CASSSGIAGSTDTQYF. DNA of the CDR3: TGTGCCAGCAGCTCGGGGATAGCGGGAAGCACAGATACGCAGTATTTT.

This clonotype was counted a few times. The chain combines TRBV9 with TRBJ2-5, with 7 positions matching TRBD2. The end of the DNA is better explained by TRBJ2-1, so the J call may be wrong. Germline CDR1 SGDLS, CDR2 YYNGEE. The CDR3 has 15 residues. The CDR3 region has the DNA TGTGCCAGCAGCCCGTGGGGGGGTACCTACAATGAGCAGTTCTTC. Amino acids: CASSPWGGTYNEQFF.

The chain carries TRBV7-9 and TRBJ2-5; D is possibly TRBD1 (5 bases). Trimming shortened V by 5 bases and J by 3 bases, and 13 bases separated the two germline ends. Germline loops: CDR1 SEHNR, CDR2 FQNEAQ (reference sequence). The CDR3 loop spans 14 amino acids. CDR3 residues: CASSLGAAKETQYF. CDR3 in DNA: TGTGCCAGCAGCCTTGGGGCAGCAAAAGAGACCCAGTACTTC.

This clonotype has a handful of counts. A read error may explain this, as a much larger clone is one base away. This rearrangement joins TRBV27 to TRBJ2-1; D is possibly TRBD2 (6 bases). The germline V gene has CDR1 MNHEY and CDR2 SMNVEV (reference sequence). The length of the CDR3 is 16 residues. The CDR3 reads CASSPRDSSSYNERFF. The CDR3 nucleotides read TGTGCCAGCAGTCCGCGGGACTCGAGCTCCTACAATGAGCGGTTCTTC.

This chain joins TRBV9 and TRBJ2-7, with a weak D call TRBD1 (6 bases). The DNA end favors TRBJ2-5, so the J call may be wrong. This CDR3 is 16 amino acids long. CDR1 and CDR2 from the germline V gene are SGDLS and YYNGEE. CDR3 nucleotide sequence: TGTGCCAGCAGCGTAGGTTGGACAGATTACCAAGAGACCCAGTACTTC. Translated, it gives CASSVGWTDYQETQYF.

This clonotype has only a few counts. The J gene is TRBJ2-5, the V gene TRBV10-3, with D tentatively TRBD1 (6 bases). V was clipped by 6 bases and J by 3 bases, with 11 bases between them. CDR3 length equals 13 residues. The germline V gene encodes CDR1 ENHRY and CDR2 SYGVKD. CDR3 DNA: TGTGCCATCAGGCAGGGGATGAAAGAGACCCAGTACTTC. This codes for CAIRQGMKETQYF.

The table lists this clonotype with a few counts. V gene TRBV12-3 or TRBV12-4 combines with J gene TRBJ1-1; unclear D gene. Deletions cut 5 bases from V and 5 bases from J, with 12 bases between. This CDR3 is built from 13 residues. The CDR3 reads CASSIDGPTEAFF. The CDR3 DNA follows: TGTGCCAGCAGTATAGACGGCCCGACTGAAGCTTTCTTT.

This rearrangement joins TRBV25-1 to TRBJ2-2; 7 bases map to TRBD2. CDR1 is MGHDK, CDR2 SYGVNS, per germline. V shed 6 bases, J shed 5 bases, and the junction held 12 bases outside the gene matches. This CDR3 is built from 16 residues. In DNA form, the CDR3 reads TGTGCCAGCAGCCCGAAAGCGGGATTGTGGACCGGGGAGCTGTTTTTT. It specifies CASSPKAGLWTGELFF.

Only a few counts were recorded for this clonotype. The chain recombines TRBV7-3 with TRBJ2-5; 7 nucleotides line up with TRBD2. The CDR3 totals 15 residues. The V gene's germline CDR1 is SGHTA and CDR2 FQGTGA. V lost 5 bases to trimming and J lost 2 bases; unmatched junction nucleotides: 8. Written as DNA, the CDR3 is TGTGCCAGCAGCCCGGATGGACTAGTACAAGAGACCCAGTACTTC. Translation gives CASSPDGLVQETQYF. The complete variable domain, with remaining parts taken from reference TRBV7-3 and TRBJ2-5, reads GAGVSQTPSNKVTEKGKYVELRCDPISGHTALYWYRQSLGQGPEFLIYFQGTGAADDSGLPNDRFFAVRPEGSVSTLKIQRTERGDSAVYLCASSPDGLVQETQYFGPGTRLLVL.

This clonotype has a handful of counts. In nucleotides, the CDR3 is TGTGCTAGTGGTTTGGACGGGACCTCCCGCACCCAAGAGACCCAGTACTTC. Translated: CASGLDGTSRTQETQYF. V and J are TRBV12-5 and TRBJ2-5; D possibly uses TRBD1 or TRBD2 (5 bases each). The CDR3 is 17 residues long. CDR1 LGHNT and CDR2 FRNRAP come from the germline V gene. V was cut by 1 base and J by 1 base, with 16 bases left in between. Filled out from reference TRBV12-5 and TRBJ2-5, the complete variable domain reads DARVTQTPRHKVTEMGQEVTMRCQPILGHNTVFWYRQTMMQGLELLAYFRNRAPLDDSGMPKDRFSAEMPDATLATLKIQPSEPRDSAVYFCASGLDGTSRTQETQYFGPGTRLLVL.

The rearrangement uses TRBV20-1 and TRBJ1-1, with 7 bases lining up with TRBD1. Germline V CDR1 and CDR2: DFQATT, SNEGSKA (reference sequence). V was clipped by 0 bases and J by 4 bases; unmatched bases: 8. The CDR3 consists of 15 residues. CDR3 protein: CSARDPRTGVTEAFF. The CDR3 DNA reads as TGCAGTGCTAGAGATCCCCGTACAGGGGTCACTGAAGCTTTCTTT.